The next 8 T cell receptor beta chains were all read from a single sample in a study of T cell responses to AZD1222 COVID-19 vaccine. Sequenced by immunoSEQ multiplex PCR; TCRdb stores in-frame clones only, minus some. The data contain about 160,000 clones, 80% to 90% of them singletons. The starting material was peripheral blood, obtained on day 0 of AZD1222 vaccination. The origin of the receptors is an adult in good health.

The chain employs TRBV3-1 (or the pseudogene TRBV3-2) and TRBJ1-3; TRBD1 matches at 7 bases. The CDR3 has 15 amino acids. J lost 2 bases, V lost 1 base, and 2 bases had no gene match. Germline lookup yields CDR1 LGHDT and CDR2 YNNKEL (reference sequence). CDR3 loop: CASSQVGTAGNTIYF. The CDR3 DNA is TGTGCCAGCAGCCAAGTCGGGACAGCTGGAAACACCATATATTTT.

This chain links TRBV10-3 with TRBJ1-2, with a tentative D call TRBD1 (6 bases). CDR1 ENHRY and CDR2 SYGVKD come from the germline V gene. CDR3 length equals 18 residues. The germline V and J ends were trimmed by 8 bases and 5 bases, with 30 bases remaining between them. The CDR3 DNA reads as TGTGCCATCGGTCCGCGCGGACAGACTGCCGAGTTATATTATGGCTACACCTTC. Residues: CAIGPRGQTAELYYGYTF.

This clone appeared a single time. The gene calls are TRBV7-3 and TRBJ1-5, with D possibly matching TRBD1 (5 bases). The CDR3 length is 18 residues. The V gene lost 1 base and the J gene lost 4 bases, with 20 bases spanning the gap. Germline V gene lookup returns CDR1 SGHTA and CDR2 FQGTGA. The CDR3 reads CASSLNLVEEGRNQPQHF. The DNA of the CDR3 is TGTGCCAGCAGCTTAAACCTCGTTGAAGAGGGGAGGAATCAGCCCCAGCATTTT.

V usage is TRBV27 and J usage is TRBJ2-7, with TRBD1 matching 10 bases. After removal of 2 bases from V and 4 bases from J, the junction contained 5 bases not matched to a gene. CDR3 length equals 15 residues. Germline-derived CDR1 and CDR2 are MNHEY and SMNVEV (reference sequence). The CDR3 nucleotides read TGTGCCAGCAGTTTAAGCGGGACAGGGGATTACGAGCAGTACTTC. Its translation: CASSLSGTGDYEQYF.

The chain uses TRBV3-1 (or the pseudogene TRBV3-2) and TRBJ2-1; D might be TRBD1 or TRBD2, each matching 6 bases. The V end lost 3 bases, the J end lost 7 bases, and 22 bases lay between the germline ends. The CDR3 runs to 17 residues. The germline V gene encodes CDR1 LGHDT and CDR2 YNNKEL (reference sequence). DNA for the CDR3: TGTGCCAGCAGCCACTCCCCCCAGCCGGGGGCAGGTAATGAGCAGTTCTTC. Translation gives CASSHSPQPGAGNEQFF.

The chain uses TRBV19 and TRBJ2-3; a possible D gene is TRBD2 (7 bases). The germline CDR1 and CDR2 sequences are LNHDA and SQIVND (reference sequence). This CDR3 has 15 amino acids. Trimming cost V 2 bases and J 4 bases, with 13 bases left between them. For the CDR3, the DNA is TGTGCCAGTAGTATACGGGGGGCAGGTGCAGATACGCAGTATTTT. This translates into CASSIRGAGADTQYF. Using reference TRBV19 and TRBJ2-3 for the parts outside the CDR3, the full variable domain is DGGITQSPKYLFRKEGQNVTLSCEQNLNHDAMYWYRQDPGQGLRLIYYSQIVNDFQKGDIAEGYSVSREKKESFPLTVTSAQKNPTAFYLCASSIRGAGADTQYFGPGTRLTVL.

The chain couples TRBV19 to TRBJ2-1, with no clear D. Trimming took 3 bases from V and 8 from J, leaving 5 bases between them. The V gene's germline CDR1 is LNHDA and CDR2 SQIVND (reference sequence). CDR3 size: 11 residues. In nucleotides, the CDR3 is TGTGCCAGTAGTATTCGGGATGAGCAGTTCTTC. It encodes CASSIRDEQFF.

This clone was counted once. The chain uses TRBV10-3 and TRBJ2-3; 7 positions agree with TRBD2. CDR3 length: 15 amino acids. Germline CDR1 and CDR2: ENHRY and SYGVKD. Trimming took 10 bases from V and 2 from J; bases not matched to a gene: 12. CDR3 sequence reads: CATGVSGEDTDTQYF. Written as DNA, the CDR3 is TGTGCCACAGGAGTGAGCGGGGAGGACACAGATACGCAGTATTTT.